Shown below are 10 T cell receptor beta chains from a single sample sequenced in a study of response to subunit inactivated influenza vaccine. MiXCR, run by TCRdb on the RT-PCR reads, gives a single entry per CDR3 protein. The table records just over 300,000 distinct CDR3 sequences, 22% of them present only once. Source: PBMCs from blood, taken less than 22 months after vaccination. Receptor source: a man between 45 and 75 years old who received an inactivated influenza vaccine.

The genes are TRBV28 and TRBJ1-6; D remains ambiguous. CDR3 length: 12 residues. CDR1 is MDHEN, CDR2 SYDVKM, per germline. The V and J ends lost 6 bases and 10 bases respectively, with 10 bases between them. CDR3 amino acids: CASRSLGSPLHF. In DNA, the CDR3 is TGTGCCAGCAGATCCCTCGGCTCACCCCTCCACTTT. Supplemented by reference TRBV28 and TRBJ1-6, the full variable domain reads DVKVTQSSRYLVKRTGEKVFLECVQDMDHENMFWYRQDPGLGLRLIYFSYDVKMKEKGDIPEGYSVSREKKERFSLILESASTNQTSMYLCASRSLGSPLHFGNGTRLTVT.

The chain has TRBV24-1 and TRBJ2-1; 14 nucleotides align to TRBD2. In germline, CDR1 is KGHDR, CDR2 SFDVKD. This CDR3 comprises 17 residues. V gave up 4 bases and J gave up 4 bases; unmatched junction bases: 5. The CDR3 is CATSDPGLAGVYNEQFF. The CDR3 nucleotides are TGTGCCACCAGTGACCCGGGACTAGCGGGGGTATACAATGAGCAGTTCTTC.

The rearrangement links TRBV7-2 to TRBJ1-1; possibly TRBD1 for D (5 bases). Trimming took 7 bases from V and 4 from J, leaving 16 bases between them. Germline V CDR1 and CDR2: SGHTA, FQGNSA. This CDR3 region has 14 residues. This CDR3 reads CASTTRGVPTEAFF. The CDR3 DNA is TGTGCCAGCACCACAAGAGGGGTCCCCACTGAAGCTTTCTTT.

The chain joins TRBV14 to TRBJ1-5; D unresolved. The CDR3 runs to 20 residues. From germline, CDR1 is SGHDN and CDR2 FVKESK. Trimming shortened V by 0 bases and J by 3 bases, and 24 bases separated the two germline ends. CDR3 nucleotide sequence: TGTGCCAGCAGCCAAGATCGAACAATCCCGGATACCCGAGCCAATCAGCCCCAGCATTTT. Translated: CASSQDRTIPDTRANQPQHF.

This clonotype has at least ten counts. The J gene is TRBJ1-5, the V gene TRBV20-1, with D unclear. The CDR3 covers 15 residues. Germline V gene sequence: CDR1 DFQATT, CDR2 SNEGSKA (reference sequence). V shed 1 base and J shed 2 bases, with 12 bases lying between them. In nucleotides, the CDR3 is TGCAGTGCTAGAGTTCCAGGTGGGGGCAATCAGCCCCAGCATTTT. Its translation: CSARVPGGGNQPQHF.

The genes are TRBV4-3 and TRBJ1-2, with D perhaps TRBD1 (6 bases). V was cut by 0 bases and J by 8 bases, with 16 bases left in between. There are 15 residues in the CDR3. CDR1 and CDR2 from the germline V gene are LGHNA and YSLEER. CDR3 sequence: CASSQDQRGARGYTF. CDR3 in DNA: TGCGCCAGCAGCCAAGATCAGCGGGGGGCGCGGGGCTACACCTTC.

Concerning this clonotype: As the CDR3 is not closed by the conserved phenylalanine or tryptophan, this likely results from a read error. V and J are TRBV7-2 and TRBJ2-3; D uncertain. Between the trimmed V and J ends, which lost 1 base and 2 bases, there was a span of 10 bases. The CDR3 sequence is 15 residues long. CDR1 is SGHTA and CDR2 is FQGNSA in the germline V gene. The CDR3 DNA is TGTGCCAGCAGCTTAGGCGTTGCCAACACAGATACGCAGTATTCT. Translating gives CASSLGVANTDTQYS.

This clonotype was seen ten or more times. The J gene is TRBJ1-1, the V gene TRBV4-2; D gene unclear. CDR1 is LGHNA, CDR2 YNFKEQ, per germline. The CDR3 is 15 residues long. With 0 bases removed from V and 1 base from J, the gap between germline ends came to 9 bases. The CDR3 sequence: CASSQERPTNTEAFF. The CDR3 DNA is TGTGCCAGCAGCCAAGAAAGGCCTACGAACACTGAAGCTTTCTTT.

This clonotype was observed a few times. J is TRBJ1-5 and V is TRBV20-1, with D possibly matching TRBD1 (5 bases). The CDR3 has 16 amino acids. The germline gives CDR1 DFQATT, CDR2 SNEGSKA (reference sequence). V dropped 0 bases and J dropped 4 bases, with 16 bases sitting between them. CDR3 residues: CSAREGFRGPNQPQHF. Written as DNA, the CDR3 is TGCAGTGCTAGAGAAGGGTTTAGGGGCCCGAATCAGCCCCAGCATTTT.

This clonotype was recorded many times. V gene TRBV12-3 or TRBV12-4 combines with J gene TRBJ1-2; maybe TRBD1 (6 bases). Trimming took off 5 bases at V and 6 bases at J, with 13 bases between the two ends. The CDR3 has 13 residues. The CDR3 sequence: CASSATGSHGYTF. Written as DNA, the CDR3 is TGTGCCAGCAGTGCTACAGGGAGCCATGGCTACACCTTC.